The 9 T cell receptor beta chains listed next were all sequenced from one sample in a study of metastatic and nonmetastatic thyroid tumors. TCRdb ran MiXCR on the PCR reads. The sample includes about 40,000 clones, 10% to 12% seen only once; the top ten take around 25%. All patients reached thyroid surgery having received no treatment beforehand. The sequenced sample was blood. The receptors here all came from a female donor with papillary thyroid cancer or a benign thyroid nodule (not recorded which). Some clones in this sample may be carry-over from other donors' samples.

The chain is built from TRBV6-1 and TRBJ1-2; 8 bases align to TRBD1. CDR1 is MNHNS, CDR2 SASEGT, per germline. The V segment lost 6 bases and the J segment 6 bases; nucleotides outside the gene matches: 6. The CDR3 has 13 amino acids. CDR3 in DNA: TGTGCCAGCAGAGACAGGGGTGAGAATGGCTACACCTTC. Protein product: CASRDRGENGYTF.

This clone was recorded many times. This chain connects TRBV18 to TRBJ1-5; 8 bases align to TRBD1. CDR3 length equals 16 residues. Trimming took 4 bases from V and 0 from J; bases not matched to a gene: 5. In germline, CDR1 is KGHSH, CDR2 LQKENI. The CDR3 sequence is CASSLTGGISNQPQHF. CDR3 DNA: TGTGCCAGCTCACTAACAGGGGGGATTAGCAATCAGCCCCAGCATTTT.

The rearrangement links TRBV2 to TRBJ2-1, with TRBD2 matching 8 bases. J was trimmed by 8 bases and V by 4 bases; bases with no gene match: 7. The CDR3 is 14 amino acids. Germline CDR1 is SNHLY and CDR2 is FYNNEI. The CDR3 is CASSVISGIDEQFF. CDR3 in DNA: TGTGCCAGCAGTGTGATTAGCGGGATCGATGAGCAGTTCTTC.

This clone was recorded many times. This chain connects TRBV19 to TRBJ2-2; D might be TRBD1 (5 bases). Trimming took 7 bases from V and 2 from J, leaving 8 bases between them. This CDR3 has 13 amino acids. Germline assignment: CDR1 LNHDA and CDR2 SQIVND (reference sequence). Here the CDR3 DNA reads TGTGCCAGTAAAGACAGAAACACCGGGGAGCTGTTTTTT. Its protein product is CASKDRNTGELFF. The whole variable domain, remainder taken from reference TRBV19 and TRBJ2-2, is DGGITQSPKYLFRKEGQNVTLSCEQNLNHDAMYWYRQDPGQGLRLIYYSQIVNDFQKGDIAEGYSVSREKKESFPLTVTSAQKNPTAFYLCASKDRNTGELFFGEGSRLTVL.

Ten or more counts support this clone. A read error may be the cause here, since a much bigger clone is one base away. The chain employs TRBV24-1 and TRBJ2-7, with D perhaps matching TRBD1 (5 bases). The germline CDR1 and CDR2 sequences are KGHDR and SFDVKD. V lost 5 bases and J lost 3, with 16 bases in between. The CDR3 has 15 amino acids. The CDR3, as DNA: TGTGCCACCAGTGCCTTAACAGGCACGGGCTACGAGCAGTACTTC. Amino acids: CATSALTGTGYEQYF.

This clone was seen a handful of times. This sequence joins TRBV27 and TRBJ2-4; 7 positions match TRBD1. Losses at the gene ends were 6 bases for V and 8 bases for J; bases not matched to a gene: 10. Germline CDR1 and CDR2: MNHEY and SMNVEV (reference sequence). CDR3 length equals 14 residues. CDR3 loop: CASRVAGTVDIQYF. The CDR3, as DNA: TGTGCCAGCAGAGTAGCCGGGACAGTGGACATTCAGTACTTC.

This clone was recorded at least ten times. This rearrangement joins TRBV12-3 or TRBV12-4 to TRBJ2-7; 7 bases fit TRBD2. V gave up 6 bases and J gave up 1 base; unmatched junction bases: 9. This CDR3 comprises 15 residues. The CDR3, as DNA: TGTGCCAGCAGCCCTTCGTTGCGGGAGTCCTACGAGCAGTACTTC. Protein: CASSPSLRESYEQYF.

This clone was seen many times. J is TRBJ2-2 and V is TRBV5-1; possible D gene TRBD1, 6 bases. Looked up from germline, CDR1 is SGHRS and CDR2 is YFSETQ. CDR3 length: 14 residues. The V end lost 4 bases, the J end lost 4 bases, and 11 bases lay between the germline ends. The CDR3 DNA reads TGCGCCAGCAGCAGTAGCAGGGGCACCGGGGAGCTGTTTTTT. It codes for CASSSSRGTGELFF. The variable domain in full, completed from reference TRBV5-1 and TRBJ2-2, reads KAGVTQTPRYLIKTRGQQVTLSCSPISGHRSVSWYQQTPGQGLQFLFEYFSETQRNKGNFPGRFSGRQFSNSRSEMNVSTLELGDSALYLCASSSSRGTGELFFGEGSRLTVL.

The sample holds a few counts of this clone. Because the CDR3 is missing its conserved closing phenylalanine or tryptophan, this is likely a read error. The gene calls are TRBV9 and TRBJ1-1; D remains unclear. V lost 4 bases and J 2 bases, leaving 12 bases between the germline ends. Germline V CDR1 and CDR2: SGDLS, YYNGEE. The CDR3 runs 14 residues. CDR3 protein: CASSPWEANTEAFL. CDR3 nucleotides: TGTGCCAGCAGCCCCTGGGAAGCTAACACTGAAGCTTTCCTT.